This T cell receptor (beta chain) was retrieved from a study of T cell responses to AZD1222 COVID-19 vaccine. Regarding the study as a whole: Among vaccine-associated CD4 TCRs, coverage spanned spike, with dominance at 160-218 and 743-854. Reports indicate that nearly half of spike-specific TCRs are directed at unmutated variant regions. Possibly, clonal diversity was underestimated; donors were largely white British and included more females. Just a handful of AZD1222 recipients tested seropositive at baseline.

A note on this clone: The antigen remains undetermined.

The ends lost 0 bases at V and 4 bases at J; junction bases unmatched: 4. The germline V gene encodes CDR1 SGHNT and CDR2 YYREEE (reference sequence). The CDR3 covers 15 residues. The data were produced by immunoSEQ multiplex PCR, yet TCRdb's version contains in-frame clones alone and is incomplete. The sample includes fewer than 200,000 clones, roughly 92% of them seen just once. The receptor's source is an adult in good health. Sequencing was performed on peripheral blood, taken on day 0 of AZD1222 vaccination. The chain employs TRBV5-4 and TRBJ1-5; TRBD1 matches at 7 bases. The chain's CDR3 is CASSLGGQQNQPQHF. CDR3 sequence (DNA): TGTGCCAGCAGCTTGGGGGGACAGCAAAATCAGCCCCAGCATTTT.